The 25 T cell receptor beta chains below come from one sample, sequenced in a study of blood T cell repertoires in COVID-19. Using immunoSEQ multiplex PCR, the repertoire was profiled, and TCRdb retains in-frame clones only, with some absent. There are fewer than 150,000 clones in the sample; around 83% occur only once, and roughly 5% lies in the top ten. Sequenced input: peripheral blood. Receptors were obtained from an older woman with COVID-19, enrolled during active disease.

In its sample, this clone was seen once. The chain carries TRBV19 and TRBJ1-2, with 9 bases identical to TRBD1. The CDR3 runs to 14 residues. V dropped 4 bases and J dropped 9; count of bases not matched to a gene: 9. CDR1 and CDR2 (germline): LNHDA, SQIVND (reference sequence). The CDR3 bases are TGTGCCAGTAGTACCCTCACAGGGGGCTCGAGCTACACCTTC. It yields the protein CASSTLTGGSSYTF.

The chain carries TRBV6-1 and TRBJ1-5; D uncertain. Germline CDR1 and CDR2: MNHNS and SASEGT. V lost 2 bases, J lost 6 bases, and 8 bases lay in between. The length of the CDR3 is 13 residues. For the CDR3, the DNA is TGTGCCAGCAGTGAACTAGTAGCTCAGCCCCAGCATTTT. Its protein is CASSELVAQPQHF.

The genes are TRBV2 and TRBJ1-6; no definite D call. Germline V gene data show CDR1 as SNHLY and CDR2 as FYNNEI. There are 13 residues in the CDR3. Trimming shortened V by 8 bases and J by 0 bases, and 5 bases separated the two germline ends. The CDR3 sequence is CASGSSYNSPLHF. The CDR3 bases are TGTGCCAGCGGGAGCTCCTATAATTCACCCCTCCACTTT.

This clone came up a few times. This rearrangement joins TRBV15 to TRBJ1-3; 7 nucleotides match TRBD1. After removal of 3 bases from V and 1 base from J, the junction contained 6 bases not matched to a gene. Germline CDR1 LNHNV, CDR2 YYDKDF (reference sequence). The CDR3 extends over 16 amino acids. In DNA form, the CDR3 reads TGTGCCACCAGCAGGGACAGGATGGAGTCTGGAAACACCATATATTTT. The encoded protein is CATSRDRMESGNTIYF.

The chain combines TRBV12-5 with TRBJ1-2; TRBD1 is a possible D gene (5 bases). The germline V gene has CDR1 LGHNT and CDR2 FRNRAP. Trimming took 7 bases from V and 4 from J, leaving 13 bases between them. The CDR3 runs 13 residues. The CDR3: CASESGGGYGYTF. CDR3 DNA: TGTGCTAGTGAGTCCGGCGGGGGCTATGGCTACACCTTC.

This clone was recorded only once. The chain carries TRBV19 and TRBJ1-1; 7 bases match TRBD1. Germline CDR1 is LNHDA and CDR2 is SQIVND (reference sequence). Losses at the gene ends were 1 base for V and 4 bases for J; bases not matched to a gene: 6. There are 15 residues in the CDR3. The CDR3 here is CASSIGTAGGTEAFF. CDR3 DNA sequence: TGTGCCAGTAGTATAGGAACCGCAGGGGGCACTGAAGCTTTCTTT.

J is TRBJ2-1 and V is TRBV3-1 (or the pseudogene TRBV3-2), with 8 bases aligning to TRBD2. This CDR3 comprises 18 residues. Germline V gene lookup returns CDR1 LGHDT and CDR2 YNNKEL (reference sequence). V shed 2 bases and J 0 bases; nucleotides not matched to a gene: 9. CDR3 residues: CASSQRLAGRYSYNEQFF. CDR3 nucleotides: TGTGCCAGCAGCCAACGATTAGCGGGGCGATACTCCTACAATGAGCAGTTCTTC.

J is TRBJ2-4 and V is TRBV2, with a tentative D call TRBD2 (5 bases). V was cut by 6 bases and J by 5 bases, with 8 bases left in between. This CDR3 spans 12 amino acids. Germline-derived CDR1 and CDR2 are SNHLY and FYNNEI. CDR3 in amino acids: CASREDQNIQYF. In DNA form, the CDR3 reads TGTGCCAGCAGGGAGGACCAAAACATTCAGTACTTC.

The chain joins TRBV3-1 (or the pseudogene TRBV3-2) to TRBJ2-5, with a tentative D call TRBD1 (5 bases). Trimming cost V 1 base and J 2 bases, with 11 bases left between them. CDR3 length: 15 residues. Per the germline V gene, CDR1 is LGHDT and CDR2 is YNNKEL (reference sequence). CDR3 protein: CASSQVVGQQETQYF. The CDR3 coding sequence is TGTGCCAGCAGCCAAGTGGTGGGGCAGCAAGAGACCCAGTACTTC.

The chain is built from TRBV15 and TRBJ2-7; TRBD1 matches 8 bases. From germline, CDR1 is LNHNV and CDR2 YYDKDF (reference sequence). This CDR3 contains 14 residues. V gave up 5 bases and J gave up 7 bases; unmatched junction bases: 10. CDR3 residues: CATSGDRGRLEQYF. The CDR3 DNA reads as TGTGCCACCAGCGGTGACAGGGGCCGTTTGGAGCAGTACTTC. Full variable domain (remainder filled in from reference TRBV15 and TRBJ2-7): DAMVIQNPRYQVTQFGKPVTLSCSQTLNHNVMYWYQQKSSQAPKLLFHYYDKDFNNEADTPDNFQSRRPNTSFCFLDIRSPGLGDTAMYLCATSGDRGRLEQYFGPGTRLTVT.

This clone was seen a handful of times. The CDR3 nucleotides are TGTGCCAGCAGCCAAGGTTTTCAGGGTCGGTTTGGTGAAAAACTGTTTTTT. It codes for CASSQGFQGRFGEKLFF. The chain is built from TRBV3-1 (or the pseudogene TRBV3-2) and TRBJ1-4; the D gene is possibly TRBD1 (5 bases). Trimming removed 1 base at V and 7 bases at J, with 19 bases between. The CDR3 has 17 amino acids. The V gene's germline CDR1 is LGHDT and CDR2 YNNKEL (reference sequence).

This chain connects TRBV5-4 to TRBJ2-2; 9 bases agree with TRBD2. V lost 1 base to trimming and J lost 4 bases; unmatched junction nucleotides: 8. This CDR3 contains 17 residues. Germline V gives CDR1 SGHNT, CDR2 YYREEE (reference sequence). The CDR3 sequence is CASSLSAGGPGTGELFF. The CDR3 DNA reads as TGTGCCAGCAGCTTGTCGGCGGGGGGGCCGGGCACCGGGGAGCTGTTTTTT. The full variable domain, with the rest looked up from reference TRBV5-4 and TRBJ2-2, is ETGVTQSPTHLIKTRGQQVTLRCSSQSGHNTVSWYQQALGQGPQFIFQYYREEENGRGNFPPRFSGLQFPNYSSELNVNALELDDSALYLCASSLSAGGPGTGELFFGEGSRLTVL.

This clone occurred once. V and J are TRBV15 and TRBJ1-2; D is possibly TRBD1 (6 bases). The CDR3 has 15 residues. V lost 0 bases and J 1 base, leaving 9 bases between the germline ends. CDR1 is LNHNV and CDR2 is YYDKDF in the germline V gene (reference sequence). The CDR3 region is CATSRDRQVNYGYTF. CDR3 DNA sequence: TGTGCCACCAGCAGAGATCGACAGGTTAACTATGGCTACACCTTC.

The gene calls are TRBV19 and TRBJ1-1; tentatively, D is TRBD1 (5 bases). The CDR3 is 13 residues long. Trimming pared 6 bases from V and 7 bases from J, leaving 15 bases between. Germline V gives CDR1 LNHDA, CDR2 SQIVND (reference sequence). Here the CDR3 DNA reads TGTGCCAGTAGCCCCTCCTTGGGGGGTGAAGCTTTCTTT. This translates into CASSPSLGGEAFF.

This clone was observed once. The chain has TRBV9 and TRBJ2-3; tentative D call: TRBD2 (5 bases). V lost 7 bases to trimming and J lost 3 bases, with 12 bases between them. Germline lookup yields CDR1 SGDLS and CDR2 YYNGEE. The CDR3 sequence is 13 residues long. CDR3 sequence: CASASGPTDTQYF. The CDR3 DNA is TGTGCCAGCGCAAGCGGCCCTACAGATACGCAGTATTTT.

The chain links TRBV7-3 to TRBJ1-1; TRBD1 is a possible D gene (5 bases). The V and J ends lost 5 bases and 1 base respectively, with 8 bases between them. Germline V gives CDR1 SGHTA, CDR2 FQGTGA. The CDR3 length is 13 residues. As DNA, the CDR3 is TGTGCCAGCAGCAAAGACAGGAACACTGAAGCTTTCTTT. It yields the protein CASSKDRNTEAFF. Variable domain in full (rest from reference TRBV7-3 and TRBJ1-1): GAGVSQTPSNKVTEKGKYVELRCDPISGHTALYWYRQSLGQGPEFLIYFQGTGAADDSGLPNDRFFAVRPEGSVSTLKIQRTERGDSAVYLCASSKDRNTEAFFGQGTRLTVV.

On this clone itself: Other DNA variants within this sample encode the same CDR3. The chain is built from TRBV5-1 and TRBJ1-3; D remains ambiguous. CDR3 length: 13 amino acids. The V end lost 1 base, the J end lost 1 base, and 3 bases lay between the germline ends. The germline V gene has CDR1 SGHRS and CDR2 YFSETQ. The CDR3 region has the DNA TGCGCCAGCAGCTTGTCTTCTGGAAACACCATATATTTT. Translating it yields CASSLSSGNTIYF.

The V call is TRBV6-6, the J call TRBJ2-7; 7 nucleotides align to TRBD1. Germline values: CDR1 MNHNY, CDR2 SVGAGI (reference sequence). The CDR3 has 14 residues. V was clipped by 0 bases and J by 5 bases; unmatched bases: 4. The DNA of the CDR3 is TGTGCCAGCAGTTACTCGACAGGGTGGGACGAGCAGTACTTC. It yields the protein CASSYSTGWDEQYF.

In nucleotides, the CDR3 is TGTGCCAGCGGCGGGACTAGGGCCACACAAGAGACCCAGTACTTC. It specifies CASGGTRATQETQYF. The chain combines TRBV11-2 with TRBJ2-5; 8 bases map to TRBD2. CDR3 size: 15 residues. CDR1 and CDR2 (germline): SGHAT, FQNNGV. The V gene end was trimmed by 8 bases and the J gene end by 2 bases; junction bases not matched to a gene: 10.

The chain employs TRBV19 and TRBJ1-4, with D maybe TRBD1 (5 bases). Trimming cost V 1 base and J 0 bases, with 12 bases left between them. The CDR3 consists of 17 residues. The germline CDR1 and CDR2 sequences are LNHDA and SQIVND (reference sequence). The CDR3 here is CASSIAQGTSTNEKLFF. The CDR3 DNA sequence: TGTGCCAGTAGTATAGCCCAGGGAACTTCAACTAATGAAAAACTGTTTTTT.

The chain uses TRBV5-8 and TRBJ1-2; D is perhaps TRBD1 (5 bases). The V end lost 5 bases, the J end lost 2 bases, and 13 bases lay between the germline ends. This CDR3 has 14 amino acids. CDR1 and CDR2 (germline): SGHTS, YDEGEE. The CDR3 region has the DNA TGTGCCAGCAGAACTTCGGGGGGGAACTATGGCTACACCTTC. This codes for CASRTSGGNYGYTF.

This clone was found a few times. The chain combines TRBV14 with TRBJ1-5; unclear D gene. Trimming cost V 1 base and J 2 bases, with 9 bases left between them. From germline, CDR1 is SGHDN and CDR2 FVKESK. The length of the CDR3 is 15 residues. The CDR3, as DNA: TGTGCCAGCAGCCAAGGAGGGAACGGCAATCAGCCCCAGCATTTT. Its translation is CASSQGGNGNQPQHF.

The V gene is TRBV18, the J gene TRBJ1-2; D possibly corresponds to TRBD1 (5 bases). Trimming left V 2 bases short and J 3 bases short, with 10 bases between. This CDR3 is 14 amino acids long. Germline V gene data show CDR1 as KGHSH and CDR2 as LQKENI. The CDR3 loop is CASSPWGEDYGYTF. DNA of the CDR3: TGTGCCAGCTCACCATGGGGGGAGGACTATGGCTACACCTTC.

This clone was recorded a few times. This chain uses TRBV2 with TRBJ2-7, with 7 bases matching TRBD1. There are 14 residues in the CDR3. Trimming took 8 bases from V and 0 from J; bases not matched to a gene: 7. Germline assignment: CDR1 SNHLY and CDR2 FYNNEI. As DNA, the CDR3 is TGTGCCAGCCTTTTCGACAGGGACTCCTACGAGCAGTACTTC. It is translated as CASLFDRDSYEQYF.

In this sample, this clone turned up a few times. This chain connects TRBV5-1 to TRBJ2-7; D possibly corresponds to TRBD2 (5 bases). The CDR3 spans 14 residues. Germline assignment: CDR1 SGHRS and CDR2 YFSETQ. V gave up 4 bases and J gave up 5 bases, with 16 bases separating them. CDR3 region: CASSVTASRDEQYF. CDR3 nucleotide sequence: TGCGCCAGCAGCGTGACGGCCTCGAGGGACGAGCAGTACTTC.